This T cell receptor beta chain appears in the sequencing data of a study of blood T cell repertoires in COVID-19. TCRdb's copy holds only in-frame clones and misses some; the assay was immunoSEQ multiplex PCR. The sample carries 280,000 or so clones, around 85% recorded once. Cohort placement rested on clinical history that participants reported themselves. This TCR was recovered from a woman between 45 and 60 years old who had recovered from COVID-19. Source material: PBMCs or T cells enriched from blood (not recorded which).

The CDR3 loop is CASSQGVRGQYPEAFF. CDR3 in DNA: TGCGCCAGCAGCCAAGGAGTGAGGGGGCAATATCCTGAAGCTTTCTTT. The J gene is TRBJ1-1, the V gene TRBV4-1; 7 bases line up with TRBD1. From germline, CDR1 is MGHRA and CDR2 YSYEKL. The junction had 11 bases not matched to a gene; V was cut back by 1 base and J by 6 bases. The CDR3 consists of 16 residues.